This TCR beta chain was identified during a study of blood T cell repertoires in COVID-19. Study details: The United States, Italy and Spain provided the acute and convalescent COVID-19 samples. Nucleic acid was either cDNA or gDNA, and it came from T cells, B-cell-depleted T cells, or PBMCs.

Original processing methods: Amplified reference gene primers provided the basis for estimating nucleated cell counts. Libraries were prepared by immunoSEQ multiplex PCR; TCRdb keeps only in-frame clonotypes and omits some of them. The D gene and trimming were derived from the DNA, and the V and J assignments and clone size from that table. The sample contains a few hundred thousand clones, about nine tenths of which appear only once. This CDR3 spans 16 amino acids. V was clipped by 2 bases and J by 6 bases; unmatched bases: 7. Germline-derived CDR1 and CDR2 are MNHEY and SVGEGT. This sequence originates from a woman in her 50s with acute or convalescent COVID-19. Material: peripheral blood. This chain uses TRBV6-2 or TRBV6-3 with TRBJ2-7, with 13 bases aligning to TRBD2. The CDR3 DNA reads as TGTGCCAGCAGTTACCAACCGGGACTAGCGGGACTCGAGCAGTACTTC. The encoded protein is CASSYQPGLAGLEQYF.